This TCR beta chain was sequenced for a study of Ad26.COV2.S vaccination and SARS-CoV-2 variants. Notes on the study in general: Spike-specific TCR breadth in vaccine recipients exceeded that seen in placebo recipients.

The germline V gene has CDR1 MNHEY and CDR2 SMNVEV (reference sequence). Unmatched junction bases numbered 10, after V lost 4 bases and J lost 6 bases. CDR3 length equals 16 residues. The treatment is: about 20 received Ad26.COV2.S at low or high dose, single or two shots; about 5 received placebo; per-sample allocation not given. Day 63 after the first injection of vaccine or placebo was the sampling time. This table comes from immunoSEQ multiplex PCR, and its TCRdb copy is limited to in-frame clones, with some not included. Of about 430,000 clones listed, 80% to 95% were seen once; the top ten hold more than 10%. Concerning this clone itself: The target antigen is unknown.

The chain combines TRBV27 with TRBJ2-1; 9 nucleotides match TRBD1. The source of this sequence is a person aged 18-65 years who received the Ad26.COV2.S COVID-19 vaccine or a placebo. This material consisted of peripheral blood, taken in a trial of Ad26.COV2.S vaccine versus placebo. The CDR3 DNA reads TGTGCCAGCAGTTCCTCCGGGACAGGGTTTAGCAATGAGCAGTTCTTC. Translation gives CASSSSGTGFSNEQFF.